The source of this T cell receptor beta chain is a study of blood T cells in healthy people across ages. V was pared by 4 bases and J by 6 bases, with 7 bases between. This CDR3 has 12 residues. Germline CDR1 is MDHEN and CDR2 is SYDVKM. A remark on this clonotype: What it binds is unknown. This CDR3 is missing its conserved last phenylalanine or tryptophan, likely due to a read error.

Study results and limitations: Long-lived donors exceeded aged donors in naive CD4+ cells and diversity.

A J-beta primer mix and a sample-barcoded 5' primer were used in a second PCR of roughly 6 to 11 cycles. TCRdb reprocessed the 5' RACE reads with MiXCR, giving one entry per CDR3 protein. The sample yields roughly 560,000 distinct CDR3 sequences, around 24% seen once. This sample was shared with a second study, whose subject was T cells of mothers and their children. This second study says: Over five children, together with their three healthy Caucasian mothers, made up the donors. Over 9.5 million reads per mother and 2.5 million to 3 million per child were obtained.

Input material: blood. The rearrangement joins TRBV28 to TRBJ1-5; D is undetermined. The TCR sequence derives from a boy younger than 18 in good health. The CDR3 nucleotides are TGTGCCAGCAGTTATGGGTCTCAGCCCCAGCATTCT. This gives the protein CASSYGSQPQHS.